Below are 5 T cell receptor beta chains sequenced from a single sample in a study of human T cells and chemical hapten exposure. TCRdb passed the RACE reads through MiXCR, listing each CDR3 protein once. The sample shows roughly 80,000 distinct CDR3 sequences, 14% of them seen only once. As for time point: pre-sensitization, week 0. Treatment indicated: therapeutic diphenylcyclopropenone sensitization with weekly scalp DPC. Sequencing was performed on whole blood, taken in connection with sensitization to the hapten diphenylcyclopropenone (DPC). These receptors were collected from a woman aged 50 to 60 with alopecia areata. Some clones in this sample may be carry-over from other donors' samples.

The V and J genes are TRBV20-1 and TRBJ2-1; D may be TRBD2 (6 bases). V lost 2 bases and J 3 bases, leaving 20 bases between the germline ends. CDR1 and CDR2 (germline): DFQATT, SNEGSKA (reference sequence). The CDR3 contains 17 residues. In DNA form, the CDR3 reads TGCAGTGCTAGATCCTCCTACCTTGCGGGGAACTACAATGAGCAGTTCTTC. Translation gives CSARSSYLAGNYNEQFF.

J is TRBJ2-7 and V is TRBV6-5, with TRBD2 matching 7 bases. Trimming at V came to 0 bases and at J to 0 bases, leaving 2 bases not matched to a gene. The CDR3 sequence is 15 residues long. The germline V gene has CDR1 MNHEY and CDR2 SVGAGI. This CDR3 is CASSYSASGSYEQYF. The CDR3 DNA sequence: TGTGCCAGCAGTTACTCGGCTAGCGGCTCCTACGAGCAGTACTTC.

This clonotype appeared many times. The chain carries TRBV7-2 and TRBJ2-3; D possibly corresponds to TRBD2 (6 bases). CDR1 is SGHTA, CDR2 FQGNSA, per germline. The CDR3 has 15 amino acids. Trimming took off 0 bases at V and 1 base at J, with 8 bases between the two ends. CDR3 sequence reads: CASSLASGGTDTQYF. CDR3 nucleotide sequence: TGTGCCAGCAGCTTAGCTAGCGGTGGCACAGATACGCAGTATTTT.

The chain has TRBV7-6 and TRBJ2-5; 7 nucleotides match TRBD1. CDR3 length: 14 amino acids. With V trimmed by 5 bases and J by 5 bases, 8 bases remained unmatched. The germline V gene has CDR1 SGHVS and CDR2 FNYEAQ. This CDR3 reads CASSTLTGTETQYF. In nucleotides, the CDR3 is TGTGCCAGCAGCACGCTGACAGGGACGGAGACCCAGTACTTC.

This chain connects TRBV29-1 to TRBJ2-7; D possibly corresponds to TRBD2 (5 bases). This CDR3 region has 12 residues. Germline values: CDR1 SQVTM, CDR2 ANQGSEA. With 3 bases removed from V and 5 bases from J, the gap between germline ends came to 11 bases. The CDR3 DNA is TGCAGCGTTGACCCAACGGGGAACGAGCAGTACTTC. Protein: CSVDPTGNEQYF.